This TCR beta chain was profiled in a study of T-cell reconstitution after alpha-beta-depleted transplantation in children. This clonotype was seen repeatedly, ten times or more. TCRbeta library construction was performed incorporating unique molecular identifiers. A single record per CDR3 protein comes from TCRdb applying MiXCR to the PCR reads. The sample consists of 200,000 to 250,000 distinct CDR3 sequences, roughly a tenth of them appearing once. CDR1 and CDR2 (germline): DFQATT, SNEGSKA (reference sequence). CDR3 length equals 19 residues. J was trimmed by 0 bases and V by 3 bases; bases with no gene match: 17.

The chain couples TRBV20-1 to TRBJ2-4; TRBD2 matches at 7 bases. The TCR sequence derives from a child under two years old with acute myeloid leukemia, due to receive a stem cell transplant. Sequencing used PBMCs, obtained before TCRalphabeta/CD19-depleted stem cell transplant. In DNA form, the CDR3 reads TGCAGTGCTAGCGGCCCGGGACTAAGATTTGCGATAGCCAAAAACATTCAGTACTTC. Translating it yields CSASGPGLRFAIAKNIQYF.